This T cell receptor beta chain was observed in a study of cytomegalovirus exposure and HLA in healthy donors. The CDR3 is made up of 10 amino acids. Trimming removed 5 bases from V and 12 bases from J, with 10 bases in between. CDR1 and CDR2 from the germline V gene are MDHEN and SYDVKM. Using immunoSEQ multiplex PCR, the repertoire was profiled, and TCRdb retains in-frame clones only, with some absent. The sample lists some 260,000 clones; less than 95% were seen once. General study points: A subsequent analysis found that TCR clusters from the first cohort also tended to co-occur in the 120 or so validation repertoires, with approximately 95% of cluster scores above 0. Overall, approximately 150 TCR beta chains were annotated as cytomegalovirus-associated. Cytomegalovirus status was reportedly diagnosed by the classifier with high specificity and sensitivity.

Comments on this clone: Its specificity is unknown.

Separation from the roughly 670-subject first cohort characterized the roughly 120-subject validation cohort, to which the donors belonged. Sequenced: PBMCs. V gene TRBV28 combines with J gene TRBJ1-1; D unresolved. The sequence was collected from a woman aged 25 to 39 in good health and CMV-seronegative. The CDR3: CASSRTRSFF. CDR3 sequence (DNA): TGTGCCAGCAGTCGGACGAGATCTTTCTTT.